The next 15 T cell receptor beta chains were all read from a single sample in a study of STAT5B mutations in CD4+ large granular lymphocyte leukemia. Sequencing was performed with immunoSEQ multiplex PCR; in TCRdb, only in-frame clones are kept and a portion is missing. This sample has 30,000 to 40,000 clones, with 76% found just once. The specimen sequenced was CD4+ T cells from blood buffy coats. These receptors were collected from a human donor in good health.

V usage is TRBV6-1 and J usage is TRBJ2-1, with D perhaps TRBD1 (6 bases). Germline values: CDR1 MNHNS, CDR2 SASEGT. There are 14 residues in the CDR3. Trimming took off 5 bases at V and 5 bases at J, with 13 bases between the two ends. The CDR3 is CASSWGHLDNEQFF. The CDR3 DNA follows: TGTGCCAGCAGTTGGGGACACCTTGACAATGAGCAGTTCTTC.

The chain couples TRBV20-1 to TRBJ2-1; 8 bases match TRBD2. The CDR3 sequence is 11 residues long. Germline V CDR1 and CDR2: DFQATT, SNEGSKA (reference sequence). With V trimmed by 3 bases and J by 14 bases, 6 bases remained unmatched. The DNA of the CDR3 is TGCAGTGCTAGGATCGGGGGGGCCGAGTTCTTC. Translation: CSARIGGAEFF.

The V and J genes are TRBV5-1 and TRBJ2-1; the D gene is possibly TRBD2 (6 bases). This CDR3 contains 15 residues. The germline V gene has CDR1 SGHRS and CDR2 YFSETQ. V lost 4 bases and J lost 4, with 15 bases in between. The CDR3 sequence: CASSPGLSLYNEQFF. The CDR3 DNA sequence: TGCGCCAGCAGCCCGGGACTTTCTCTTTACAATGAGCAGTTCTTC.

This clone was recorded a few times. CDR3 sequence (DNA): TGTGCCAGCAGCGCGCCCGGGACTAGCGGCCACTCCTACGAGCAGTACTTC. This encodes CASSAPGTSGHSYEQYF. The chain recombines TRBV7-9 with TRBJ2-7, with TRBD2 identical over 11 bases. CDR1 and CDR2 (germline): SEHNR, FQNEAQ (reference sequence). The V segment lost 5 bases and the J segment 0 bases; nucleotides outside the gene matches: 9. The CDR3 spans 17 residues.

The V and J genes are TRBV11-3 and TRBJ2-7, with 9 bases identical to TRBD1. Per the germline V gene, CDR1 is SGHNT and CDR2 is YENEEA. The V segment lost 7 bases and the J segment 4 bases; nucleotides outside the gene matches: 11. The CDR3 contains 15 residues. CDR3 sequence: CASTLGGQGRYEQYF. The CDR3, as DNA: TGTGCCAGCACCCTCGGGGGACAGGGACGATACGAGCAGTACTTC.

The chain recombines TRBV10-3 with TRBJ2-3; the match to TRBD2 covers 14 bases. The CDR3 covers 17 residues. Germline V gene lookup returns CDR1 ENHRY and CDR2 SYGVKD. With 5 bases clipped from V and 5 bases from J, the junction kept 9 bases outside the gene matches. The CDR3 DNA sequence: TGTGCCATCAGTAGAGAGGGACTAGCGGGAGATCGAGATACGCAGTATTTT. This sequence encodes CAISREGLAGDRDTQYF.

The V call is TRBV9, the J call TRBJ1-6, with D perhaps TRBD1 (6 bases). The CDR3 consists of 19 residues. Per germline, CDR1 SGDLS and CDR2 YYNGEE. Trimming took 0 bases from V and 1 from J, leaving 17 bases between them. The CDR3, as DNA: TGTGCCAGCAGCGTAGGCCCGGATACAGGGACTTCCTATAATTCACCCCTCCACTTT. It yields the protein CASSVGPDTGTSYNSPLHF.

A single count supports this clone. The chain has TRBV6-6 and TRBJ1-5; no firm D call. The ends were cut back, 1 base at V and 0 bases at J, with 4 bases in the middle. Germline loops: CDR1 MNHNY, CDR2 SVGAGI (reference sequence). The CDR3 is made up of 14 amino acids. CDR3 amino acids: CASSYLSSNQPQHF. The DNA for the CDR3 is TGTGCCAGCAGTTACTTAAGTAGCAATCAGCCCCAGCATTTT.

This clone showed up just once. This rearrangement joins TRBV6-1 to TRBJ1-2; TRBD1 might be the D (5 bases). Germline-derived CDR1 and CDR2 are MNHNS and SASEGT. The CDR3 loop spans 13 amino acids. The V gene lost 3 bases and the J gene lost 4 bases, with 9 bases spanning the gap. The CDR3 spells CASSEGRLYGYTF. As DNA, the CDR3 is TGTGCCAGCAGTGAGGGGCGGCTCTATGGCTACACCTTC.

V gene TRBV11-3 combines with J gene TRBJ2-2, with D possibly being TRBD1 (6 bases). The ends were cut back, 5 bases at V and 8 bases at J, with 9 bases in the middle. Germline-derived CDR1 and CDR2 are SGHNT and YENEEA. This CDR3 comprises 12 residues. CDR3 nucleotide sequence: TGTGCCAGCAGCCACGGACAGGGGGAGCTGTTTTTT. This translates into CASSHGQGELFF.

The chain has TRBV7-2 and TRBJ2-3; D is uncertain. The germline gives CDR1 SGHTA, CDR2 FQGNSA. The V and J ends lost 5 bases and 4 bases respectively, with 10 bases between them. This CDR3 is 13 amino acids long. CDR3 region: CASSPGRSDTQYF. The CDR3 DNA is TGTGCCAGCAGCCCGGGTCGGTCAGATACGCAGTATTTT.

The V gene is TRBV5-4, the J gene TRBJ1-2, with D unclear. The CDR3 consists of 14 residues. V lost 5 bases, J lost 3 bases, and 14 bases lay in between. The germline V gene has CDR1 SGHNT and CDR2 YYREEE (reference sequence). CDR3 sequence: CASRSAGGDYGYTF. As DNA, the CDR3 is TGTGCCAGCAGGTCCGCGGGAGGAGACTATGGCTACACCTTC.

This chain uses TRBV19 with TRBJ1-3, with 7 bases matching TRBD1. Germline-derived CDR1 and CDR2 are LNHDA and SQIVND (reference sequence). The CDR3 contains 13 residues. The J segment lost 3 bases and the V segment lost 6 bases, leaving 2 bases of the junction unmatched. CDR3 bases: TGTGCCAGTAGAAGGGGGCATGGAAACACCATATATTTT. As protein: CASRRGHGNTIYF.

This chain uses TRBV18 with TRBJ1-2; D unresolved. The CDR3 is 14 amino acids. CDR1 KGHSH and CDR2 LQKENI come from the germline V gene. Trimming took 3 bases from V and 5 from J, leaving 13 bases between them. CDR3 nucleotide sequence: TGTGCCAGCTCACCCGGAACGGAACCTTATGGCTACACCTTC. Its protein is CASSPGTEPYGYTF.

The V gene is TRBV18, the J gene TRBJ2-5; 8 bases align to TRBD1. Germline values: CDR1 KGHSH, CDR2 LQKENI. J lost 4 bases, V lost 6 bases, and 4 bases had no gene match. This CDR3 region has 13 residues. CDR3: CASSSTGGETQYF. The CDR3 DNA reads TGTGCCAGCTCGTCTACAGGGGGAGAGACCCAGTACTTC.